The 14 T cell receptor beta chains below were found in one sample sequenced in a study of blood T cell repertoires in COVID-19. Assay: immunoSEQ multiplex PCR; the TCRdb copy retains only in-frame clones and omits some. This sample has about 270,000 clones, with around 89% found just once. Sequencing input: PBMCs or T cells enriched from blood (not recorded which). The receptors come from a woman aged 25 to 45 with acute COVID-19.

The chain recombines TRBV7-6 with TRBJ2-2, with D possibly TRBD2 on 6 matching bases. Germline V gives CDR1 SGHVS, CDR2 FNYEAQ. V lost 6 bases and J 2 bases, leaving 13 bases between the germline ends. CDR3 size: 15 residues. CDR3 nucleotide sequence: TGTGCCAGCAGGGAGGGGATCGCTAACACCGGGGAGCTGTTTTTT. Residues: CASREGIANTGELFF.

The rearrangement joins TRBV11-1 to TRBJ2-1, with D hard to call. In germline, CDR1 is SGHAT, CDR2 FQDESV (reference sequence). The CDR3 has 16 residues. Between the trimmed V and J ends, which lost 1 base and 3 bases, there was a span of 13 bases. The CDR3: CASSLGVFLGYNEQFF. The DNA of the CDR3 is TGTGCCAGCAGCTTAGGTGTCTTTCTAGGCTACAATGAGCAGTTCTTC.

The chain is built from TRBV28 and TRBJ2-7, with D maybe TRBD2 (6 bases). V was pared by 7 bases and J by 3 bases, with 16 bases between. This CDR3 contains 14 residues. CDR1 and CDR2 from the germline V gene are MDHEN and SYDVKM. The CDR3 nucleotides read TGTGCCAGCAACGAAGTGGGACTCTACTACGAGCAGTACTTC. This translates into CASNEVGLYYEQYF.

The gene calls are TRBV29-1 and TRBJ1-2; the D gene is possibly TRBD1 (6 bases). This CDR3 is 13 amino acids long. Looked up from germline, CDR1 is SQVTM and CDR2 is ANQGSEA. V gave up 0 bases and J gave up 6 bases, with 11 bases separating them. CDR3 amino acids: CSVEEGAKHGYTF. CDR3 sequence (DNA): TGCAGCGTTGAAGAGGGGGCGAAACATGGCTACACCTTC.

The chain joins TRBV19 to TRBJ2-1; the match to TRBD2 covers 14 bases. The CDR3 loop spans 19 amino acids. Trimming cost V 5 bases and J 0 bases; bases outside gene matches: 9. Germline V gene sequence: CDR1 LNHDA, CDR2 SQIVND (reference sequence). CDR3 in amino acids: CASSAGLAGVWSSYNEQFF. The CDR3 DNA is TGTGCCAGTAGTGCGGGACTAGCGGGAGTTTGGAGCTCCTACAATGAGCAGTTCTTC.

Concerning this clone itself: Different DNA sequences within this sample yield the same CDR3. This rearrangement joins TRBV27 to TRBJ2-7, with D possibly being TRBD1 (6 bases). Germline CDR1 reads MNHEY; CDR2 reads SMNVEV (reference sequence). The CDR3 totals 13 residues. Trimming removed 0 bases at V and 3 bases at J, with 6 bases between. CDR3 protein: CASSLSGGYEQYF. The CDR3 DNA reads as TGTGCCAGCAGTTTATCAGGGGGCTACGAGCAGTACTTC.

The V call is TRBV5-8, the J call TRBJ2-3; TRBD1 matches 9 bases. With 4 bases clipped from V and 5 bases from J, the junction kept 5 bases outside the gene matches. CDR3 size: 14 residues. The V gene's germline CDR1 is SGHTS and CDR2 YDEGEE. The CDR3 DNA reads as TGTGCCAGCAGCGGGACAGGGATCTTAGATACGCAGTATTTT. This translates into CASSGTGILDTQYF.

The rearrangement links TRBV7-2 to TRBJ2-1; 9 bases line up with TRBD1. After removal of 4 bases from V and 5 bases from J, the junction contained 9 bases not matched to a gene. Germline-derived CDR1 and CDR2 are SGHTA and FQGNSA. This CDR3 contains 16 residues. In DNA form, the CDR3 reads TGTGCCAGCAGCTCGCGACCGGGACAGGGACACAATGAGCAGTTCTTC. Amino acid sequence: CASSSRPGQGHNEQFF.

The genes are TRBV4-3 and TRBJ2-3, with 9 positions matching TRBD2. The V gene end was trimmed by 0 bases and the J gene end by 7 bases; junction bases not matched to a gene: 14. Germline V gene data show CDR1 as LGHNA and CDR2 as YSLEER. This CDR3 has 18 amino acids. CDR3 sequence: CASSQDIVLAGNINTQYF. The CDR3 DNA reads as TGCGCCAGCAGCCAAGATATTGTCCTAGCGGGAAATATAAATACGCAGTATTTT.

This chain connects TRBV2 to TRBJ2-1, with 9 bases lining up with TRBD1. CDR1 and CDR2 (germline): SNHLY, FYNNEI. V was clipped by 5 bases and J by 0 bases; unmatched bases: 11. The CDR3 loop spans 18 amino acids. CDR3 sequence: CASSHRTGASNSYNEQFF. As DNA, the CDR3 is TGTGCCAGCAGTCATCGGACAGGGGCCTCGAACTCCTACAATGAGCAGTTCTTC.

The chain combines TRBV2 with TRBJ1-5; the D gene is possibly TRBD1 (5 bases). The V end lost 6 bases, the J end lost 6 bases, and 15 bases lay between the germline ends. CDR1 is SNHLY, CDR2 FYNNEI, per germline. This CDR3 comprises 14 residues. The CDR3 bases are TGTGCCAGCAGGGACCGGGGGTCTGGTCAGCCCCAGCATTTT. It translates to CASRDRGSGQPQHF.

The chain carries TRBV3-1 (or the pseudogene TRBV3-2) and TRBJ2-1; possibly TRBD2 for D (6 bases). The length of the CDR3 is 15 residues. V was cut by 5 bases and J by 0 bases, with 11 bases left in between. Germline V CDR1 and CDR2: LGHDT, YNNKEL (reference sequence). This chain's CDR3 is CASSLMTSSYNEQFF. The CDR3 DNA reads TGTGCCAGCAGCTTAATGACTAGCTCCTACAATGAGCAGTTCTTC.

The chain couples TRBV7-6 to TRBJ2-7; a possible D gene is TRBD1 (6 bases). The germline V gene encodes CDR1 SGHVS and CDR2 FNYEAQ. This CDR3 is built from 14 residues. Deletions cut 1 base from V and 5 bases from J, with 12 bases between. DNA of the CDR3: TGTGCCAGCAGCTTAGGAGGACAGCCCCACGAGCAGTACTTC. This translates into CASSLGGQPHEQYF.

The chain carries TRBV5-1 and TRBJ2-1, with 8 bases lining up with TRBD2. CDR1 SGHRS and CDR2 YFSETQ come from the germline V gene. The CDR3 runs 16 residues. V was clipped by 1 base and J by 9 bases; unmatched bases: 12. In DNA form, the CDR3 reads TGCGCCAGCAGCTTGTCCTCCAGCGGGAGCCAAAGTGAGCAGTTCTTC. Its protein is CASSLSSSGSQSEQFF.